This T cell receptor (beta chain) was documented in a study of blood T cell repertoires in COVID-19. The assay was immunoSEQ multiplex PCR, and TCRdb's table has in-frame clones only and misses some. The table includes 250,000 or so clones, 88% detected once. The CDR3 is 13 residues long. Trimming removed 4 bases at V and 10 bases at J, with 18 bases between. CDR1 is SGHNT and CDR2 is YYREEE in the germline V gene (reference sequence). The clonotype originates from an elderly man with acute or convalescent COVID-19. The sample was peripheral blood. This chain uses TRBV5-4 with TRBJ2-7; D perhaps matches TRBD1 (7 bases). The CDR3 nucleotides read TGTGCCAGCAGCCGGGAGACAGGGTCGGACCAGTACTTC. This encodes CASSRETGSDQYF.